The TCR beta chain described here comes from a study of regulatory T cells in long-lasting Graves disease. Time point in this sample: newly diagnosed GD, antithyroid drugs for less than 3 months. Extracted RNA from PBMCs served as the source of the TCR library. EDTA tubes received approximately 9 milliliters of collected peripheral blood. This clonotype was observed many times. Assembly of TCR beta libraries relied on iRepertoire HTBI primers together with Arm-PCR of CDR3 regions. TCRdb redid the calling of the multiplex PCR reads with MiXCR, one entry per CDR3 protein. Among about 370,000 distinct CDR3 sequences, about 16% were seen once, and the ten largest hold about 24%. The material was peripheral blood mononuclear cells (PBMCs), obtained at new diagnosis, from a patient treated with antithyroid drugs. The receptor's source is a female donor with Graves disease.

CDR3 residues: CATSKHPQGRDEQFF. The CDR3 nucleotides read TGTGCCACCAGCAAGCACCCACAGGGTCGGGATGAGCAGTTCTTC. The chain employs TRBV24-1 and TRBJ2-1; D is perhaps TRBD1 (6 bases). The CDR3 length is 15 residues. Germline-derived CDR1 and CDR2 are KGHDR and SFDVKD. With 7 bases removed from V and 8 bases from J, the gap between germline ends came to 20 bases.